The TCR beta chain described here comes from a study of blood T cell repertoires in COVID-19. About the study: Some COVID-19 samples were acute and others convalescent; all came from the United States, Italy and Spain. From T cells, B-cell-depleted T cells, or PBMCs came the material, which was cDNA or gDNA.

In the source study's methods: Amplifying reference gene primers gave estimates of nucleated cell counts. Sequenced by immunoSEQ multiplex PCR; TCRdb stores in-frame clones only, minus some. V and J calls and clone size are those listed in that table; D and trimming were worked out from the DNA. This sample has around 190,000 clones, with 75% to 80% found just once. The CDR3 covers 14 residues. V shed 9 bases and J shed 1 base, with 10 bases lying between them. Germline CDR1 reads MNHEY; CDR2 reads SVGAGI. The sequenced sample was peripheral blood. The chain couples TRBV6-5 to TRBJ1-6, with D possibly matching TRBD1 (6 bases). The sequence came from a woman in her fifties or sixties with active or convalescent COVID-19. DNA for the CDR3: TGTGCCAGTACCGGGACATCCTATAATTCACCCCTCCACTTT. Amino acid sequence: CASTGTSYNSPLHF.